These T cell receptor beta chains were read from a single sample in a study of control samples from healthy donors and cancer patients. Generated by immunoSEQ multiplex PCR, the TCRdb table keeps only in-frame clones and is missing some. The sample shows approximately 84,000 clones, 75% to 95% of them seen only once. Sequencing input: blood. These receptors were taken from a man aged 30-40 years in good health. The CDR3 runs from the conserved cysteine through the conserved F or W. The order of the fields is V gene, D gene, clone size, J gene, CDR3 protein, CDR3 DNA. A D gene is named only where the DNA matches it firmly. Not every row has a clone size; where given, it reads once, few, many or a size class.

v_gene: TRBV25-1; d_gene: TRBD1; abundance: NA; j_gene: TRBJ2-3; CDR3aa: CASTRGLGTDTQYF; CDR3nt: TGTGCCAGCACGAGGGGGCTGGGCACAGATACGCAGTATTTT
v_gene: TRBV5-1; d_gene: NA; abundance: NA; j_gene: TRBJ1-5; CDR3aa: CASSLDGGGGNQPQHF; CDR3nt: TGCGCCAGCAGCTTGGACGGGGGAGGAGGCAATCAGCCCCAGCATTTT
v_gene: TRBV10-1; d_gene: NA; abundance: NA; j_gene: TRBJ2-7; CDR3aa: CASSDTYEQYF; CDR3nt: TGCGCCAGCAGCGATACGTACGAGCAGTACTTC
v_gene: TRBV6-5; d_gene: TRBD2; abundance: NA; j_gene: TRBJ2-1; CDR3aa: CASSTGTSVYNEQFF; CDR3nt: TGTGCCAGCAGTACCGGGACTAGCGTCTACAATGAGCAGTTCTTC
v_gene: TRBV19; d_gene: NA; abundance: NA; j_gene: TRBJ2-1; CDR3aa: CASSTDNSNEQFF; CDR3nt: TGTGCCAGTAGTACCGACAATTCTAATGAGCAGTTCTTC
v_gene: TRBV7-2; d_gene: NA; abundance: NA; j_gene: TRBJ2-2; CDR3aa: CASSLSAGNTGELFF; CDR3nt: TGTGCCAGCAGCTTATCAGCGGGTAACACCGGGGAGCTGTTTTTT
v_gene: TRBV24-1; d_gene: NA; abundance: NA; j_gene: TRBJ2-5; CDR3aa: CATSDPTQETQYF; CDR3nt: TGTGCCACCAGTGATCCGACCCAAGAGACCCAGTACTTC
v_gene: TRBV24-1; d_gene: NA; abundance: NA; j_gene: TRBJ2-1; CDR3aa: CATSRGSYNEQFF; CDR3nt: TGTGCCACCAGTCGAGGCTCCTACAATGAGCAGTTCTTC
v_gene: TRBV6-5; d_gene: TRBD1; abundance: once; j_gene: TRBJ1-1; CDR3aa: CASRQGPEAFF; CDR3nt: TGTGCCAGCAGACAGGGGCCTGAAGCTTTCTTT
v_gene: TRBV5-1; d_gene: NA; abundance: NA; j_gene: TRBJ2-5; CDR3aa: CASSLARGEETQYF; CDR3nt: TGCGCCAGCAGCTTGGCCAGAGGGGAAGAGACCCAGTACTTC
v_gene: TRBV3-1/TRBV3-2; d_gene: NA; abundance: few; j_gene: TRBJ2-1; CDR3aa: CASSQDLWGVDNEQFF; CDR3nt: TGTGCCAGCAGCCAAGACCTCTGGGGAGTTGACAATGAGCAGTTCTTC
v_gene: TRBV4-1; d_gene: NA; abundance: NA; j_gene: TRBJ2-2; CDR3aa: CASKGVFSNTGELFF; CDR3nt: TGCGCCAGCAAGGGGGTCTTCTCGAACACCGGGGAGCTGTTTTTT
v_gene: TRBV7-9; d_gene: TRBD2; abundance: NA; j_gene: TRBJ2-5; CDR3aa: CASSRPEGGRDLGIDF; CDR3nt: TGTGCCAGCAGTCGGCCAGAAGGCGGGAGGGACCTGGGAATAGACTTC
v_gene: TRBV20-1; d_gene: NA; abundance: NA; j_gene: TRBJ1-1; CDR3aa: CSAPLRKEF; CDR3nt: TGCAGTGCTCCTTTACGCAAAGAGTTT
v_gene: TRBV3-1/TRBV3-2; d_gene: NA; abundance: once; j_gene: TRBJ2-1; CDR3aa: CASSQRTSGNEQFF; CDR3nt: TGTGCCAGCAGCCAAAGGACCAGCGGCAATGAGCAGTTCTTC
v_gene: TRBV6-2/TRBV6-3; d_gene: NA; abundance: NA; j_gene: TRBJ2-7; CDR3aa: CASSYSGVSTYEQYF; CDR3nt: TGTGCCAGCAGTTACTCTGGTGTCAGTACCTACGAGCAGTACTTC
v_gene: TRBV6-5; d_gene: TRBD1; abundance: NA; j_gene: TRBJ2-7; CDR3aa: CASNRQGDDEQYF; CDR3nt: TGTGCCAGCAACAGACAGGGGGACGACGAGCAGTACTTC
v_gene: TRBV11-3; d_gene: NA; abundance: NA; j_gene: TRBJ2-5; CDR3aa: CASSPGLRETQYF; CDR3nt: TGTGCCAGCAGCCCCGGACTTCGAGAGACCCAGTACTTC
v_gene: TRBV5-1; d_gene: TRBD1; abundance: NA; j_gene: TRBJ1-6; CDR3aa: CASSPAVVTGGPSPLHF; CDR3nt: TGCGCCAGCAGCCCCGCTGTTGTGACAGGGGGGCCTTCACCCCTCCACTTT
v_gene: TRBV5-8; d_gene: NA; abundance: NA; j_gene: TRBJ2-2; CDR3aa: CASSSRTRGLANTGELFF; CDR3nt: TGTGCCAGCAGCTCCCGGACCCGGGGACTCGCGAACACCGGGGAGCTGTTTTTT
v_gene: TRBV6-6; d_gene: NA; abundance: once; j_gene: TRBJ1-1; CDR3aa: CASSYHSPTEAFF; CDR3nt: TGTGCCAGCAGTTACCACAGCCCCACTGAAGCTTTCTTT
v_gene: TRBV19; d_gene: TRBD1; abundance: NA; j_gene: TRBJ2-1; CDR3aa: CASSRQGSSYNEQFF; CDR3nt: TGTGCCAGTAGTAGACAGGGTAGCTCCTACAATGAGCAGTTCTTC
v_gene: TRBV3-1/TRBV3-2; d_gene: NA; abundance: NA; j_gene: TRBJ2-6; CDR3aa: CASSQDGGWVSGANVLTF; CDR3nt: TGTGCCAGCAGCCAAGATGGGGGCTGGGTTTCTGGGGCCAACGTCCTGACTTTC
v_gene: TRBV7-8; d_gene: TRBD1; abundance: NA; j_gene: TRBJ2-4; CDR3aa: CASSQQGAFAKNIQYF; CDR3nt: TGTGCCAGCAGTCAACAGGGGGCTTTCGCCAAAAACATTCAGTACTTC
v_gene: TRBV18; d_gene: NA; abundance: NA; j_gene: TRBJ1-1; CDR3aa: CASSVGSSDTEAFF; CDR3nt: TGTGCCAGCTCAGTGGGGTCTTCCGACACTGAAGCTTTCTTT
v_gene: TRBV6-5; d_gene: NA; abundance: once; j_gene: TRBJ1-1; CDR3aa: CASKGPRDLNTEAFF; CDR3nt: TGTGCCAGCAAAGGACCCCGGGACCTAAACACTGAAGCTTTCTTT
v_gene: TRBV6-2/TRBV6-3; d_gene: TRBD1; abundance: NA; j_gene: TRBJ1-5; CDR3aa: CASSSRGTGYSNQPQHF; CDR3nt: TGTGCCAGCAGTTCCCGTGGGACAGGGTATAGCAATCAGCCCCAGCATTTT
v_gene: TRBV4-2; d_gene: NA; abundance: NA; j_gene: TRBJ2-3; CDR3aa: CASSQFTAQVSTDTQYF; CDR3nt: TGTGCCAGCAGCCAATTCACCGCCCAGGTCAGCACAGATACGCAGTATTTT
v_gene: TRBV12-2; d_gene: NA; abundance: NA; j_gene: TRBJ1-5; CDR3aa: CASRLAAGRAYQPQHF; CDR3nt: TGTGCAAGTCGCTTAGCGGCCGGCAGGGCCTATCAGCCCCAGCATTTT
v_gene: TRBV11-2; d_gene: TRBD2; abundance: NA; j_gene: TRBJ2-5; CDR3aa: CASSSGTSGGAGETQYF; CDR3nt: TGTGCCAGCAGCTCCGGGACTAGCGGGGGGGCCGGAGAGACCCAGTACTTC
v_gene: TRBV20-1; d_gene: NA; abundance: NA; j_gene: TRBJ1-2; CDR3aa: CSARERYGYTF; CDR3nt: TGCAGTGCTCGAGAGAGATATGGCTACACCTTC
v_gene: TRBV5-1; d_gene: NA; abundance: NA; j_gene: TRBJ2-6; CDR3aa: CASSLAGQASGANVLTF; CDR3nt: TGCGCCAGCAGCTTGGCGGGACAAGCCTCTGGGGCCAACGTCCTGACTTTC
v_gene: TRBV5-6; d_gene: NA; abundance: NA; j_gene: TRBJ1-2; CDR3aa: CASSPSGTSNYGYTF; CDR3nt: TGTGCCAGCAGTCCCTCGGGGACCTCTAACTATGGCTACACCTTC
v_gene: TRBV7-8; d_gene: TRBD1; abundance: NA; j_gene: TRBJ1-2; CDR3aa: CASSDAHRGREYGYTF; CDR3nt: TGTGCCAGCAGCGACGCCCACAGGGGGCGAGAATACGGCTACACCTTC
v_gene: TRBV27; d_gene: NA; abundance: once; j_gene: TRBJ1-5; CDR3aa: CASSFTSRDTPQHF; CDR3nt: TGTGCCAGCAGTTTCACCTCCCGGGACACGCCCCAGCATTTT
v_gene: TRBV28; d_gene: NA; abundance: once; j_gene: TRBJ2-7; CDR3aa: CASRGEGLGQEAYEQYF; CDR3nt: TGTGCCAGCAGGGGGGAGGGCCTGGGACAGGAGGCCTACGAGCAGTACTTC
v_gene: TRBV30; d_gene: NA; abundance: NA; j_gene: TRBJ2-5; CDR3aa: CAWSQGGQETQYF; CDR3nt: TGTGCCTGGAGCCAGGGGGGCCAAGAGACCCAGTACTTC
v_gene: TRBV27; d_gene: NA; abundance: NA; j_gene: TRBJ1-3; CDR3aa: CASYGRVGNTIYF; CDR3nt: TGTGCCAGCTACGGACGGGTGGGAAACACCATATATTTT
v_gene: TRBV6-5; d_gene: NA; abundance: NA; j_gene: TRBJ1-1; CDR3aa: CASTERGLNTEAFF; CDR3nt: TGTGCCAGCACCGAACGGGGACTGAACACTGAAGCTTTCTTT
v_gene: TRBV9; d_gene: TRBD2; abundance: once; j_gene: TRBJ2-5; CDR3aa: CASSVGVAGGQETQYF; CDR3nt: TGTGCCAGCAGCGTAGGAGTAGCGGGGGGGCAAGAGACCCAGTACTTC
v_gene: TRBV7-2; d_gene: NA; abundance: NA; j_gene: TRBJ1-5; CDR3aa: CASSLRSSNQPQHF; CDR3nt: TGTGCCAGCAGCTTACGCAGTAGCAATCAGCCCCAGCATTTT
v_gene: TRBV5-6; d_gene: NA; abundance: once; j_gene: TRBJ1-2; CDR3aa: CASSRDMNYGYTF; CDR3nt: TGTGCCAGCAGCCGGGACATGAACTATGGCTACACCTTC
v_gene: TRBV9; d_gene: NA; abundance: NA; j_gene: TRBJ1-4; CDR3aa: CASSVRDGGGEKLFF; CDR3nt: TGTGCCAGCAGCGTGAGGGACGGAGGAGGAGAAAAACTGTTTTTT
v_gene: TRBV7-6; d_gene: NA; abundance: NA; j_gene: TRBJ2-5; CDR3aa: CASSTRQIGETQYF; CDR3nt: TGTGCCAGCAGCACCCGACAGATCGGAGAGACCCAGTACTTC
v_gene: TRBV6-2/TRBV6-3; d_gene: TRBD2; abundance: NA; j_gene: TRBJ2-2; CDR3aa: CASSTQSGRVTGELFF; CDR3nt: TGTGCCAGCAGCACACAAAGCGGGAGAGTCACCGGGGAGCTGTTTTTT
v_gene: TRBV3-1/TRBV3-2; d_gene: TRBD1; abundance: once; j_gene: TRBJ2-7; CDR3aa: CASSLPARDSYEQYF; CDR3nt: TGTGCCAGCAGCCTGCCTGCACGGGACAGCTACGAGCAGTACTTC
v_gene: TRBV9; d_gene: NA; abundance: NA; j_gene: TRBJ1-4; CDR3aa: CASSVAPELSLGEKLFF; CDR3nt: TGTGCCAGCAGCGTAGCTCCGGAATTAAGCCTTGGCGAAAAACTGTTTTTT
v_gene: TRBV6-5; d_gene: NA; abundance: few; j_gene: TRBJ1-6; CDR3aa: CASQGGTNNSPLHF; CDR3nt: TGTGCCTCCCAGGGCGGGACCAATAATTCACCCCTCCACTTT
v_gene: TRBV27; d_gene: TRBD1; abundance: NA; j_gene: TRBJ2-1; CDR3aa: CASSSPGTGQGEQFF; CDR3nt: TGTGCCAGCAGTTCCCCCGGGACAGGGCAAGGTGAGCAGTTCTTC
v_gene: TRBV27; d_gene: TRBD2; abundance: NA; j_gene: TRBJ2-7; CDR3aa: CASSVRLAGGSSYEQYF; CDR3nt: TGTGCCAGCAGTGTAAGACTAGCGGGAGGGTCCTCCTACGAGCAGTACTTC
v_gene: TRBV9; d_gene: TRBD2; abundance: NA; j_gene: TRBJ2-1; CDR3aa: CASSQTSGAPGLNNEQFF; CDR3nt: TGTGCCAGCAGCCAAACTAGCGGTGCCCCCGGGCTCAACAATGAGCAGTTCTTC
v_gene: TRBV7-3; d_gene: NA; abundance: NA; j_gene: TRBJ2-1; CDR3aa: CASSLTGRTGRDEQFF; CDR3nt: TGTGCCAGCAGCTTAACGGGGCGGACTGGACGGGATGAGCAGTTCTTC
v_gene: TRBV19; d_gene: TRBD1; abundance: NA; j_gene: TRBJ1-1; CDR3aa: CASSALDRGNTEAFF; CDR3nt: TGTGCCAGTAGCGCCTTGGACAGGGGGAACACTGAAGCTTTCTTT
v_gene: TRBV20-1; d_gene: NA; abundance: NA; j_gene: TRBJ2-1; CDR3aa: CSASVLGDLGGEQFF; CDR3nt: TGCAGTGCTAGTGTTCTCGGAGACCTTGGAGGTGAGCAGTTCTTC
v_gene: TRBV29-1; d_gene: NA; abundance: NA; j_gene: TRBJ1-1; CDR3aa: CSVEGETEAFF; CDR3nt: TGCAGCGTTGAGGGGGAGACTGAAGCTTTCTTT
v_gene: TRBV4-3; d_gene: NA; abundance: NA; j_gene: TRBJ1-2; CDR3aa: CASSPGRGVYGYTF; CDR3nt: TGCGCCAGCAGTCCCGGGAGGGGGGTCTATGGCTACACCTTC
v_gene: TRBV7-8; d_gene: NA; abundance: NA; j_gene: TRBJ2-1; CDR3aa: CASSLEQAKRRTYNEQFF; CDR3nt: TGTGCCAGCAGCTTAGAACAGGCGAAGCGTCGCACCTACAATGAGCAGTTCTTC
v_gene: TRBV28; d_gene: TRBD1; abundance: NA; j_gene: TRBJ1-1; CDR3aa: CASCGQGVGIEAFF; CDR3nt: TGTGCCAGCTGCGGACAGGGGGTGGGTATTGAAGCTTTCTTT
v_gene: TRBV7-9; d_gene: NA; abundance: NA; j_gene: TRBJ1-2; CDR3aa: CASSLAAHRNYGYTF; CDR3nt: TGTGCCAGCAGCTTAGCGGCCCACCGGAACTATGGCTACACCTTC
v_gene: TRBV7-8; d_gene: NA; abundance: NA; j_gene: TRBJ2-7; CDR3aa: CASSLGAGTVYEQYF; CDR3nt: TGTGCCAGCAGCTTAGGAGCCGGGACCGTCTACGAGCAGTACTTC